Listed here are 13 T cell receptor beta chains from one sample, sequenced in a study of CD8 T cells in Susac syndrome. The RNA input was about 0.5 to 1 ug, and it was reverse transcribed with random hexamers. Using its own MiXCR run on the immunoSEQ multiplex PCR reads, TCRdb lists one record per CDR3 protein. The top ten clones hold 0.075% to 0.095% of a sample with about 210,000 distinct CDR3 sequences, nearly 97% of them seen once. Sample: CD4+ T cells from PBMCs. Receptor source: a human donor with multiple sclerosis.

The chain joins TRBV5-1 to TRBJ2-3; no clear D. This CDR3 has 14 amino acids. Between the trimmed V and J ends, which lost 4 bases and 0 bases, there was a span of 9 bases. From germline, CDR1 is SGHRS and CDR2 YFSETQ. In DNA, the CDR3 is TGCGCCAGCAGCCCTTTTCCTAGCACAGATACGCAGTATTTT. It specifies CASSPFPSTDTQYF.

This clonotype was seen only once. The chain joins TRBV12-5 to TRBJ1-1, with no clear D. This CDR3 contains 13 residues. CDR1 is LGHNT, CDR2 FRNRAP, per germline. The V gene lost 2 bases and the J gene lost 7 bases, with 11 bases spanning the gap. CDR3: CASGLTDGNEAFF. The CDR3, as DNA: TGTGCTAGTGGTTTGACCGATGGCAATGAAGCTTTCTTT.

The genes are TRBV5-1 and TRBJ2-2, with D perhaps TRBD1 (5 bases). The CDR3 totals 15 residues. Deletions cut 4 bases from V and 2 bases from J, with 12 bases between. Per germline, CDR1 SGHRS and CDR2 YFSETQ. CDR3 bases: TGCGCCAGCAGCCCGAAGGACATTAACACCGGGGAGCTGTTTTTT. Its translation is CASSPKDINTGELFF.

This rearrangement joins TRBV29-1 to TRBJ1-2; no firm D call. The CDR3 is made up of 12 amino acids. Germline values: CDR1 SQVTM, CDR2 ANQGSEA. Trimming shortened V by 7 bases and J by 2 bases, and 11 bases separated the two germline ends. CDR3 in amino acids: CSASQRNYGYTF. The CDR3 DNA reads as TGCAGCGCCTCGCAGAGGAACTATGGCTACACCTTC.

This chain joins TRBV6-2 or TRBV6-3 and TRBJ2-1; 12 nucleotides agree with TRBD2. Germline V lookup: CDR1 MNHEY, CDR2 SVGEGT. The CDR3 is 16 residues long. V was clipped by 4 bases and J by 10 bases; unmatched bases: 11. CDR3 protein: CASSFRASGGAREQFF. In DNA form, the CDR3 reads TGTGCCAGCAGTTTCCGGGCTAGCGGGGGGGCCAGGGAGCAGTTCTTC.

V and J are TRBV2 and TRBJ1-2, with D possibly being TRBD1 (5 bases). The germline V gene encodes CDR1 SNHLY and CDR2 FYNNEI. CDR3 size: 15 residues. Trimming stripped 2 bases from V and 4 bases from J, with 14 bases between. The CDR3 loop is CASSEQGVTFYGYTF. The CDR3 DNA reads TGTGCCAGCAGTGAACAGGGCGTCACCTTCTATGGCTACACCTTC.

The chain couples TRBV27 to TRBJ1-1, with D perhaps TRBD1 (5 bases). This CDR3 is built from 13 residues. Germline V gene data show CDR1 as MNHEY and CDR2 as SMNVEV (reference sequence). The ends were cut back, 3 bases at V and 9 bases at J, with 14 bases in the middle. DNA for the CDR3: TGTGCCAGCAGTTTTCAAAGGGGCGCGCAAGCTTTCTTT. This translates into CASSFQRGAQAFF.

The V call is TRBV6-6, the J call TRBJ2-1, with 10 bases identical to TRBD2. CDR1 and CDR2 from the germline V gene are MNHNY and SVGAGI (reference sequence). The CDR3 runs to 11 residues. J lost 15 bases, V lost 5 bases, and 4 bases had no gene match. CDR3 sequence: CASSPGTSVFF. CDR3 DNA: TGTGCCAGCAGTCCCGGGACTAGCGTGTTCTTC.

The chain uses TRBV5-1 and TRBJ2-7; a possible D gene is TRBD2 (7 bases). V was shortened by 7 bases and J by 3 bases, with 17 bases between the two germline ends. This CDR3 is built from 14 residues. Germline CDR1 is SGHRS and CDR2 is YFSETQ. Here the CDR3 reads CASWGASGDYEQYF. DNA for the CDR3: TGCGCCAGCTGGGGGGCTAGCGGAGACTACGAGCAGTACTTC.

The J gene is TRBJ2-1, the V gene TRBV7-9, with D hard to call. The CDR3 is 13 amino acids. V was shortened by 1 base and J by 11 bases, with 12 bases between the two germline ends. Germline V lookup: CDR1 SEHNR, CDR2 FQNEAQ (reference sequence). CDR3 bases: TGTGCCAGCAGCTTAGATCGGGTTGCTCAGCAGTTCTTC. Protein product: CASSLDRVAQQFF.

This clonotype has only one observation. The rearrangement uses TRBV9 and TRBJ2-7, with 9 bases lining up with TRBD1. Germline CDR1 is SGDLS and CDR2 is YYNGEE. V shed 10 bases, J shed 5 bases, and the junction held 19 bases outside the gene matches. This CDR3 region has 16 residues. The CDR3 region is CAYERRGQGWGHEQYF. The DNA for the CDR3 is TGTGCCTACGAGCGTCGGGGACAGGGATGGGGCCACGAGCAGTACTTC.

The rearrangement uses TRBV2 and TRBJ2-7, with D unresolved. Trimming left V 8 bases short and J 6 bases short, with 20 bases between. The CDR3 is 14 residues long. CDR1 is SNHLY and CDR2 is FYNNEI in the germline V gene. CDR3 nucleotides: TGTGCCAGCCGGGCCCCCCTCCAACCGGGCGAGCAGTACTTC. Its protein is CASRAPLQPGEQYF.

The chain uses TRBV29-1 and TRBJ2-3, with TRBD1 as a possible D gene (6 bases). The germline gives CDR1 SQVTM, CDR2 ANQGSEA. The CDR3 length is 17 residues. Deletions cut 4 bases from V and 5 bases from J, with 25 bases between. The CDR3 DNA reads as TGCAGCGTTGCCCATGCCCTCGGGACAAAGCAAGGAGATACGCAGTATTTT. The encoded protein is CSVAHALGTKQGDTQYF.